This T cell receptor (beta chain) comes out of a study of CD8 T cells in ankylosing spondylitis. This clonotype showed up many times. One entry per CDR3 protein, called by TCRdb with MiXCR from the 5' RACE reads. The table lists about 69,000 distinct CDR3 sequences, approximately 5.3% of them singletons. The V gene lost 0 bases and the J gene lost 4 bases, with 6 bases spanning the gap. CDR3 length: 14 amino acids. The germline V gene has CDR1 LNHNV and CDR2 YYDKDF (reference sequence). The source of this sequence is a male donor with ankylosing spondylitis or in good health (not recorded which). Sequenced sample: blood, either unsorted or a sorted T cell fraction (not recorded which). The chain uses TRBV15 and TRBJ2-2, with unresolved D. DNA of the CDR3: TGTGCCACCAGCAGAGATTATTTCACCGGGGAGCTGTTTTTT. It encodes CATSRDYFTGELFF. Based on the CDR3 plus reference TRBV15 and TRBJ2-2, the full variable domain is DAMVIQNPRYQVTQFGKPVTLSCSQTLNHNVMYWYQQKSSQAPKLLFHYYDKDFNNEADTPDNFQSRRPNTSFCFLDIRSPGLGDTAMYLCATSRDYFTGELFFGEGSRLTVL.